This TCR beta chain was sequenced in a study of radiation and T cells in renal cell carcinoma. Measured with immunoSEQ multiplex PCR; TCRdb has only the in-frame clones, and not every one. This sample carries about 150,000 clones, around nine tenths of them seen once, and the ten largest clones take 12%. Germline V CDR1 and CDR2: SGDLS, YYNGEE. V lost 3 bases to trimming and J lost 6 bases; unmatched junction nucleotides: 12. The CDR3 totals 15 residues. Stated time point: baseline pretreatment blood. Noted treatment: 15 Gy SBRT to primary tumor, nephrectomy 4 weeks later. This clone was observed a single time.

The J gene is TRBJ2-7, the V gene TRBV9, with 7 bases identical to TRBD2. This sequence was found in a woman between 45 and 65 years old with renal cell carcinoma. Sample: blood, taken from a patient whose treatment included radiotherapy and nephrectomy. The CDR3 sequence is CASSEMGGIGGEQYF. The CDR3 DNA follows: TGTGCCAGCAGCGAAATGGGAGGGATCGGAGGCGAGCAGTACTTC.